This paragraph reports one T cell receptor (beta chain). Its antigen is unidentified. These data are taken from a study of naive and memory T cell subsets. Regarding the study as a whole: TCR transcript changes with activation or differentiation may affect this RNA method.

TCR cDNA received a 3' ligated oligonucleotide that carried a UMI. Reverse transcription used DNase-treated unsorted total RNA, aiming for roughly 1 to 1000 ng. Ligated cDNA underwent four rounds of PCR with nested alpha and beta constant region primers and SP2. TCRdb fed the 5' RACE reads into MiXCR, producing one record per CDR3 protein. This sample has some 60,000 distinct CDR3 sequences, with over 6% found just once. Trimming took 0 bases from V and 9 from J; bases not matched to a gene: 2. The germline gives CDR1 SGHAT, CDR2 FQNNGV. CDR3 length equals 13 residues. The TCR originated in a female donor in good health. The V gene is TRBV11-2, the J gene TRBJ2-1; 7 nucleotides align to TRBD1. The CDR3 loop reads CASSLDPGGEQFF. CDR3 DNA: TGTGCCAGCAGCTTAGATCCAGGGGGTGAGCAGTTCTTC.